The clone carrying this TCR beta chain was detected many times. The antigen is not known. As diagnostic evidence, clinical symptoms, serum thyroxine, TRAb, thyroid ultrasound and orbital computed tomography were relied upon. The study amplified TCR beta CDR3 regions using RNA transcripts. A first-round RT-PCR used HTBI primers, followed by a second-round multiplex PCR. TCRdb re-analysed the multiplex PCR reads in MiXCR, keeping a single row per CDR3 protein. Of about 400,000 distinct CDR3 sequences in the sample, approximately 20% were seen once. This CDR3 spans 11 amino acids. CDR1 SNHLY and CDR2 FYNNEI come from the germline V gene. V lost 6 bases, J lost 6 bases, and 9 bases lay in between. The data stem from a study of Graves' ophthalmopathy and Graves' hyperthyroidism. Findings of the study overall: Both a roughly 66% sensitivity and an approximately 72% specificity characterized the model's predictions of ophthalmopathy progression. Blood also harbored most expanded thyroid clonotypes above 0.001 frequency.

The material sequenced was peripheral blood. The sequence came from a woman under 30 with Graves' ophthalmopathy. The rearrangement links TRBV2 to TRBJ2-7; either TRBD1 or TRBD2 may fit D (6 bases each). CDR3 nucleotide sequence: TGTGCCAGCAGAGAGGGGGGCGAGCAGTACTTC. Translating it yields CASREGGEQYF.